This T cell receptor beta chain was identified in a study of T cells after yellow fever vaccination (dated by TCRdb to the late 2010s). Notes on the research overall: The SMART-Seq v4 Ultra Low Input RNA kit was used to prepare libraries from fractions with low cell numbers. To follow T-cell clones before and after primary and booster YFV17D yellow fever vaccination, bulk TCR alpha and beta repertoires were sequenced over time. The cohort comprised two healthy male donors, one aged 18 to 30 and one aged 30 to 40 years. Bulk PBMC replicates and cell subsets were isolated from blood drawn at multiple timepoints before and after both primary and secondary immunization.

Synthesis of TCR cDNA relied on 5'RACE template switching, a step that introduced a universal primer site along with unique molecular identifiers. cDNA synthesis was primed from both the TCR alpha and TCR beta constant segments. Library amplification involved two PCR steps, and the second step added sample barcodes and sequencing adapters. Libraries were sequenced on Illumina HiSeq 2500 (2x100 bp) or NovaSeq (2x150 bp). The authors' pipeline ran thus. Demultiplexing of reads and collapsing into UMI consensus sequences were performed with MIGEC, and V(D)J alignment was carried out with MiXCR. Clonotypes responding to the vaccine were identified with edgeR on replicate PBMC samples, with the criteria of FDR below 0.01 and a log2 fold change above 5 up to day 15. Bulk clonotypes were assigned CD4 or CD8 identity according to which sequenced CD4 or CD8 repertoire held them at higher abundance. TCRdb reanalyzed the raw reads on its own, using fastp at Q25 for trimming and MiXCR for clone calling, and kept in-frame beta chains. Under each unique CDR3 protein, matching rows form one entry showing the most common genes and DNA. These V and J calls are TCRdb output, not the study's own analysis. The sample table holds some 500,000 distinct CDR3 sequences, of which about 14% were seen once. The top ten clones comprise around an eighth of the sample.

Its CDR3 holds 13 amino acids, cysteine through phenylalanine. Only the CDR3 DNA stays, 39 bases, in frame from base 1. For CDR1 and CDR2, the germline V gene (reference sequence) lists DFQATT and SNEGSKA. V gives up 2 bases and J gives up 4 bases, and the segment between their germline ends measures 12 bases. Note on this clonotype: Its target antigen remains unknown. No base qualities exist here, and no much larger clone lies one base off it.

Summary of the overall study and its limitations: Only a couple of donors were included in the study, so the extent to which the findings can be generalized is limited. Compared with the primary T-cell response, the secondary T-cell response was faster but weaker, reaching its peak on day 5 rather than on day 15. A small fraction of clonotypes showed up in both the CD4 and CD8 compartments, probably as a result of convergent recombination. FACS-sorted repertoires could contain abundant contaminating clonotypes from the bulk population, so computational filtering was required. After the booster, most clones that had expanded after primary vaccination were detected again (approximately 95% of CD4 and around nine tenths of CD8), suggesting broad maintenance of memory.

What this sample's treatment or condition label stands for: live attenuated yellow fever vaccine strain. At every blood-draw timepoint, two biological replicates of bulk PBMCs were collected. PBMCs were isolated from peripheral blood using a standard Ficoll-Paque protocol. TriZol was used to extract RNA from bulk PBMCs, CD4 and CD8 fractions, and dextramer-positive and dextramer-negative fractions. The sequence is built from TRBV20-1 and TRBJ2-7; the D segment cannot be called with confidence. This sample comprised PBMCs, obtained on the day of the yellow fever booster vaccination. This TCR was recovered from a man aged 25-40 years who received the YFV17D yellow fever vaccine. In nucleotide form, the sequence is TGCAGTGCTAGACCCGGGCCACATTACGAGCAGTACTTC. Its coded protein is CSARPGPHYEQYF.